These 10 T cell receptor beta chains came from one sample sequenced in a study of beta chain features in type 1 diabetes. Overall study findings and caveats: Researchers report that Type 1 diabetes patients had moderately but significantly shorter TCRB CDR3s across all four CD4+ subsets.

The entirety of the isolated RNA underwent reverse transcription, so expressed TCRB transcripts were sequenced. Assay used: immunoSEQ multiplex PCR; TCRdb lists only in-frame clones, some missing. Of 300,000 to 450,000 clones listed, about 10% are singletons. Antigens for these TCRs are unknown. Sequencing used central memory CD4+ T cells from blood. Receptor source: a young man with type 1 diabetes.

This clone appeared a few times. This sequence joins TRBV29-1 and TRBJ2-7; a weak D match, TRBD2 (7 bases). Germline CDR1 reads SQVTM; CDR2 reads ANQGSEA. The CDR3 totals 15 residues. The V and J ends lost 4 bases and 1 base respectively, with 17 bases between them. The CDR3 bases are TGCAGCGTTGTCGGGGGGCTAAGGTTGTCCTACGAGCAGTACTTC. It specifies CSVVGGLRLSYEQYF.

This clone was counted only a few times. This sequence joins TRBV11-2 and TRBJ1-3; 8 positions agree with TRBD1. Germline V gives CDR1 SGHAT, CDR2 FQNNGV. The CDR3 consists of 14 residues. The V and J ends lost 3 bases and 3 bases, in that order; junction bases with no gene match: 1. Here the CDR3 DNA reads TGTGCCAGCAGCTTTGACAGGGGTGGAAACACCATATATTTT. This codes for CASSFDRGGNTIYF.

This chain uses TRBV27 with TRBJ1-2; D gene unclear. Looked up from germline, CDR1 is MNHEY and CDR2 is SMNVEV (reference sequence). V dropped 0 bases and J dropped 4 bases, with 9 bases sitting between them. This CDR3 has 14 amino acids. As DNA, the CDR3 is TGTGCCAGCAGTTTATCGATGGGCTTCTATGGCTACACCTTC. This codes for CASSLSMGFYGYTF.

This chain connects TRBV2 to TRBJ1-2; D is unresolved. The CDR3 runs to 13 residues. CDR1 is SNHLY, CDR2 FYNNEI, per germline. V dropped 4 bases and J dropped 4 bases, with 10 bases sitting between them. The chain's CDR3 is CASSGQALYGYTF. The CDR3 region has the DNA TGTGCCAGCAGTGGGCAAGCCCTCTATGGCTACACCTTC.

A few counts support this clone. V and J are TRBV29-1 and TRBJ1-1, with TRBD1 matching 8 bases. The junction had 8 bases not matched to a gene; V was cut back by 5 bases and J by 0 bases. CDR3 size: 15 residues. Germline V gives CDR1 SQVTM, CDR2 ANQGSEA. CDR3 amino acids: CSVSPGTGLNTEAFF. The DNA for the CDR3 is TGCAGCGTTAGTCCCGGGACAGGATTGAACACTGAAGCTTTCTTT.

This clone came up a few times. This sample also contains other DNA sequences that code for the same CDR3. The chain uses TRBV28 and TRBJ1-4; unclear D gene. V was cut by 3 bases and J by 5 bases, with 4 bases left in between. Germline-derived CDR1 and CDR2 are MDHEN and SYDVKM. The CDR3 is made up of 12 amino acids. CDR3 protein: CASSFRNEKLFF. Here the CDR3 DNA reads TGTGCCAGCAGTTTCAGAAATGAAAAACTGTTTTTT.

This clone was counted ten times or more. The chain employs TRBV18 and TRBJ2-1; D possibly matches TRBD1 or TRBD2 (6 bases each). Germline CDR1 and CDR2: KGHSH and LQKENI. V was cut by 2 bases and J by 6 bases, with 17 bases left in between. CDR3 length: 16 residues. The DNA for the CDR3 is TGTGCCAGCTCACCATCGTCCGGGGGCGTCTCCAATGAGCAGTTCTTC. This sequence encodes CASSPSSGGVSNEQFF.

The chain recombines TRBV6-6 with TRBJ1-2; D is undetermined. The length of the CDR3 is 12 residues. Between the trimmed V and J ends, which lost 8 bases and 6 bases, there was a span of 13 bases. Germline-derived CDR1 and CDR2 are MNHNY and SVGAGI (reference sequence). For the CDR3, the DNA is TGTGCCAGCCGGTGGGGAGGCGATGGCTACACCTTC. This sequence encodes CASRWGGDGYTF.

Comment on this clone: One junction end does not reproduce the germline sequence, and a read error may be involved. This rearrangement joins TRBV6-6 to TRBJ2-2; D may correspond to TRBD1 or TRBD2 (5 bases each). The CDR3 has 15 amino acids. Germline values: CDR1 MNHNY, CDR2 SVGAGI (reference sequence). The chain's CDR3 is CAISWGRGNTGELFF. CDR3 nucleotide sequence: TGTGCCATCAGTTGGGGCCGGGGAAACACCGGGGAGCTGTTTTTT.

This clone was seen repeatedly, ten times or more. V and J are TRBV7-9 and TRBJ1-4; maybe TRBD1 (6 bases). Trimming took off 4 bases at V and 8 bases at J, with 11 bases between the two ends. Germline V gene sequence: CDR1 SEHNR, CDR2 FQNEAQ (reference sequence). This CDR3 has 13 residues. The CDR3 loop is CASSYVTGEKLFF. In nucleotides, the CDR3 is TGTGCCAGCAGCTATGTTACAGGGGAAAAACTGTTTTTT.